These 17 T cell receptor beta chains were all obtained from the same sample, sequenced in a study of shared clonotypes between healthy human individuals. Here immunoSEQ multiplex PCR was the method, and the copy in TCRdb shows in-frame clones only, minus some. Here the sample spans 2 million to 3 million clones, 80% to 95% being singletons. The material sequenced was naive CD4+ T cells from PBMCs. As for subset: CD45RA+ positively selected. Source of these receptors: a man aged 18 to 29 in good health. Some clones in this sample may be carry-over from other donors' samples.

This clone was recorded a few times. The chain uses TRBV6-1 and TRBJ2-7; D is uncertain. Trimming pared 4 bases from V and 3 bases from J, leaving 10 bases between. This CDR3 contains 13 residues. Germline CDR1 and CDR2: MNHNS and SASEGT. DNA for the CDR3: TGTGCCAGCAGTGTAGCAGCTAACTACGAGCAGTACTTC. As protein: CASSVAANYEQYF.

Details on this clone: One end of the junction varies from germline; a read error may be responsible. CDR3 DNA: TGTGCCAGCAGTACACCAACAGGGGGAAAGGCATTT. Translated, it gives CASSTPTGGKAF. The chain uses TRBV28 and TRBJ1-1, with TRBD1 identical over 8 bases. The CDR3 length is 12 residues. Germline V CDR1 and CDR2: MDHEN, SYDVKM.

In DNA, the CDR3 is TGTGCCAGCAGGTCTGATTCACCCCTCCACTTT. Translating it yields CASRSDSPLHF. The chain carries TRBV28 and TRBJ1-6, with D unclear. The CDR3 is 11 amino acids. Between the trimmed V and J ends, which lost 6 bases and 8 bases, there was a span of 5 bases. Germline V gene sequence: CDR1 MDHEN, CDR2 SYDVKM.

The chain couples TRBV5-4 to TRBJ2-3, with a possible D match to TRBD2 (6 bases). The germline V and J ends were trimmed by 2 bases and 0 bases, with 13 bases remaining between them. The CDR3 runs 16 residues. The germline CDR1 and CDR2 sequences are SGHNT and YYREEE (reference sequence). CDR3 protein: CASSFTTGDSTDTQYF. For the CDR3, the DNA is TGTGCCAGCAGCTTCACGACGGGGGATAGCACAGATACGCAGTATTTT.

This sequence joins TRBV4-2 and TRBJ2-5, with D perhaps matching TRBD1 or TRBD2 (6 bases each). V was shortened by 5 bases and J by 4 bases, with 26 bases between the two germline ends. Germline V gene data show CDR1 as LGHNA and CDR2 as YNFKEQ. There are 18 residues in the CDR3. The CDR3: CASSETGVRGVLSETQYF. The CDR3 DNA reads as TGTGCCAGCAGCGAAACGGGAGTTAGGGGGGTTCTTTCAGAGACCCAGTACTTC.

This clone was seen a single time. The chain combines TRBV18 with TRBJ1-1, with 9 positions matching TRBD1. V lost 3 bases to trimming and J lost 4 bases; unmatched junction nucleotides: 6. This CDR3 is 15 amino acids long. Germline assignment: CDR1 KGHSH and CDR2 LQKENI. CDR3 nucleotides: TGTGCCAGCTCACCCGGGGACAGGGTAAGCACTGAAGCTTTCTTT. Its protein is CASSPGDRVSTEAFF.

This clone appeared once. This chain joins TRBV5-1 and TRBJ1-4, with a possible D match to TRBD1 (5 bases). Germline CDR1 is SGHRS and CDR2 is YFSETQ. The CDR3 runs to 14 residues. Trimming shortened V by 2 bases and J by 7 bases, and 12 bases separated the two germline ends. For the CDR3, the DNA is TGCGCCAGCAGCTTCCGGGGCGAAAGTGAAAAACTGTTTTTT. As protein: CASSFRGESEKLFF.

The V gene is TRBV27, the J gene TRBJ1-5, with TRBD1 matching over 8 bases. Trimming removed 5 bases from V and 7 bases from J; junction bases left unmatched: 10. This CDR3 region has 15 residues. From germline, CDR1 is MNHEY and CDR2 SMNVEV (reference sequence). The CDR3 sequence: CASSPRTGQGQPQHF. The CDR3 bases are TGTGCCAGCAGTCCCCGGACAGGGCAGGGGCAGCCCCAGCATTTT.

This chain joins TRBV29-1 and TRBJ1-3; the D gene is possibly TRBD1 (6 bases). The CDR3 is made up of 14 amino acids. Germline V gives CDR1 SQVTM, CDR2 ANQGSEA. Trimming cost V 7 bases and J 0 bases, with 13 bases left between them. The CDR3 sequence: CSADDRISGNTIYF. Written as DNA, the CDR3 is TGCAGCGCTGACGACAGGATCTCTGGAAACACCATATATTTT.

The rearrangement uses TRBV28 and TRBJ1-4, with TRBD1 identical over 11 bases. The CDR3 spans 15 residues. V lost 2 bases to trimming and J lost 7 bases; unmatched junction nucleotides: 3. In germline, CDR1 is MDHEN, CDR2 SYDVKM. As DNA, the CDR3 is TGTGCCAGCAGTTTAGAGGACAGGGGGCTTGAAAAACTGTTTTTT. Its protein is CASSLEDRGLEKLFF.

The CDR3 region is CASSQDRIEAFF. CDR3 DNA sequence: TGTGCCAGTAGTCAAGACAGGATTGAAGCTTTCTTT. The V and J genes are TRBV19 and TRBJ1-1; D might be TRBD1 (6 bases). The germline CDR1 and CDR2 sequences are LNHDA and SQIVND (reference sequence). V was cut by 5 bases and J by 7 bases, with 11 bases left in between. There are 12 residues in the CDR3.

The V gene is TRBV18, the J gene TRBJ1-1; D may be TRBD1 (5 bases). Germline V gene sequence: CDR1 KGHSH, CDR2 LQKENI. This CDR3 has 14 residues. V lost 5 bases and J lost 3, with 13 bases in between. CDR3 nucleotides: TGTGCCAGCTCATTCGGCAGGGAGGACACTGAAGCTTTCTTT. Its protein product is CASSFGREDTEAFF.

As regards this clone: The sample holds other DNA sequences that translate to the same CDR3. V and J are TRBV5-1 and TRBJ1-5; the D gene is possibly TRBD1 (5 bases). V was cut by 5 bases and J by 4 bases, with 13 bases left in between. Germline V CDR1 and CDR2: SGHRS, YFSETQ. CDR3 length: 14 residues. The DNA for the CDR3 is TGCGCCAGCAGTACAGGACAACCGAATCAGCCCCAGCATTTT. Protein: CASSTGQPNQPQHF.

This chain connects TRBV27 to TRBJ2-5, with D perhaps matching TRBD2 (6 bases). Per the germline V gene, CDR1 is MNHEY and CDR2 is SMNVEV (reference sequence). Trimming shortened V by 2 bases and J by 1 base, and 14 bases separated the two germline ends. The CDR3 length is 16 residues. The CDR3 here is CASSLNMRGPQETQYF. CDR3 nucleotides: TGTGCCAGCAGTTTAAATATGCGGGGCCCCCAAGAGACCCAGTACTTC.

J is TRBJ2-7 and V is TRBV2, with D unresolved. In germline, CDR1 is SNHLY, CDR2 FYNNEI. Trimming took 6 bases from V and 5 from J, leaving 11 bases between them. The CDR3 contains 12 residues. The CDR3, as DNA: TGTGCCAGCAGCCGATTGGACCACGAGCAGTACTTC. This sequence encodes CASSRLDHEQYF.

This clone was seen a handful of times. This rearrangement joins TRBV7-2 to TRBJ1-1; D ambiguous. Germline CDR1 reads SGHTA; CDR2 reads FQGNSA. Trimming removed 4 bases at V and 10 bases at J, with 13 bases between. CDR3 size: 12 residues. The CDR3 DNA is TGTGCCAGCAGCTCAGGACGGATCGGAGCTTTCTTT. Amino acid sequence: CASSSGRIGAFF.

This rearrangement joins TRBV2 to TRBJ1-2; weak D call: TRBD1 (5 bases). V gave up 10 bases and J gave up 4 bases, with 19 bases separating them. Germline V lookup: CDR1 SNHLY, CDR2 FYNNEI. The CDR3 contains 14 residues. The CDR3 region is CATTFQGASYGYTF. CDR3 sequence (DNA): TGTGCCACCACCTTTCAAGGGGCCTCCTATGGCTACACCTTC.